The sequence of this TCR beta chain was determined in a study of Graves' ophthalmopathy and Graves' hyperthyroidism. Study outcomes and limitations: A roughly 80% specificity and around 86% sensitivity were achieved by a 13-signature model that separated ophthalmopathy from stable hyperthyroidism.

Germline-derived CDR1 and CDR2 are SGHTA and FQGNSA. The CDR3 runs to 14 residues. The J segment lost 2 bases and the V segment lost 4 bases, leaving 4 bases of the junction unmatched. TCR beta CDR3 amplification used RNA transcripts. Scientists carried out first-round RT-PCR using HTBI primers and then a second-round multiplex PCR. MiXCR, applied by TCRdb to the multiplex PCR reads, yields one record per CDR3 protein. The sample shows more than 550,000 distinct CDR3 sequences, over 40% of them seen only once. This clonotype occurred many times. Its antigen remains unidentified. This sequence originates from an adult man with Graves' ophthalmopathy. This rearrangement joins TRBV7-2 to TRBJ1-1, with TRBD1 matching 7 bases. Sequencing was done on a sample of peripheral blood. CDR3 loop: CASSWGQQNTEAFF. The CDR3 DNA is TGTGCCAGCAGCTGGGGACAGCAAAACACTGAAGCTTTCTTT. The full variable domain, with the rest looked up from reference TRBV7-2 and TRBJ1-1, is GAGVSQSPSNKVTEKGKDVELRCDPISGHTALYWYRQSLGQGLEFLIYFQGNSAPDKSGLPSDRFSAERTGGSVSTLTIQRTQQEDSAVYLCASSWGQQNTEAFFGQGTRLTVV.